This T cell receptor beta chain was obtained from a study of shared T cell receptors in the human thymus. This clone was recorded only once. Measured with immunoSEQ multiplex PCR; TCRdb has only the in-frame clones, and not every one. The table has some 720,000 clones, roughly 90% seen once. From germline, CDR1 is MNHEY and CDR2 SMNVEV (reference sequence). Trimming at V came to 4 bases and at J to 0 bases, leaving 2 bases not matched to a gene. CDR3 length: 15 residues. These data also featured in a second study, about human thymus T cells. That work contributes: Repertoires sampled from thymus and blood appeared biased in V and J gene usage. In unrelated individuals, thymic repertoires overlapped highly, according to related research.

Specimen: thymocytes. The source is a boy under two years old with a congenital heart defect. This sequence joins TRBV27 and TRBJ1-3; TRBD1 matches 8 bases. The CDR3, as DNA: TGTGCCAGCAGTTCCGGGACAGGCTCTGGAAACACCATATATTTT. Its protein product is CASSSGTGSGNTIYF.